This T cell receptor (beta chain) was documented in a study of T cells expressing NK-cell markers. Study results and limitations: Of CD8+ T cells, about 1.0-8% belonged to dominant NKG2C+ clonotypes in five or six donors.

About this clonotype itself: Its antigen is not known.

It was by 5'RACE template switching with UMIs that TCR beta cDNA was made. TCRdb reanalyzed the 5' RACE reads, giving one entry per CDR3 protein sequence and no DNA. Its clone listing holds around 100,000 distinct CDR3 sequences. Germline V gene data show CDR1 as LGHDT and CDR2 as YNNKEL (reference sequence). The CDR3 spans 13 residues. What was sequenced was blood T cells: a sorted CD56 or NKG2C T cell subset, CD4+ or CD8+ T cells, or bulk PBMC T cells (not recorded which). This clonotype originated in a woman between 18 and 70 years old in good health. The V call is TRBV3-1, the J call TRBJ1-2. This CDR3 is CASSQDVGNGYTF.